Listed here are 7 T cell receptor beta chains from one sample, sequenced in a study of blood T cell repertoires in COVID-19 (dated by TCRdb to 2018 to 2021). Library method: the immunoSEQ multiplex PCR assay. Sourced from immuneACCESS, this table was stored by TCRdb with only in-frame sequences that have V and J called. A share of the clones is absent; for the studies checked, an unresolved V gene accounts for under half, and the remainder has no known explanation. The sample data list 140,000 to 150,000 clones, and approximately 80% of these were observed just once. The ten largest clonotypes hold approximately 3.4% of the sample. The source material was peripheral blood. These receptors were obtained from an older man who had recovered from COVID-19.

V is TRBV3-1 (or the pseudogene TRBV3-2) and J is TRBJ1-1; D uncertain. The CDR3 has 15 amino acids. V lost 1 base, J lost 5 bases, and 14 bases lay in between. Germline loops: CDR1 LGHDT, CDR2 YNNKEL (reference sequence). CDR3 loop: CASSQGAGMLTEAFF. Here the CDR3 DNA reads TGTGCCAGCAGCCAAGGGGCCGGGATGTTAACTGAAGCTTTCTTT.

The chain has TRBV28 and TRBJ2-7, with D possibly TRBD1 on 7 matching bases. The CDR3 extends over 19 amino acids. The germline V gene has CDR1 MDHEN and CDR2 SYDVKM. V dropped 3 bases and J dropped 4 bases, with 28 bases sitting between them. CDR3: CASSFSLGGGGYLTYEQYF. The CDR3 DNA sequence: TGTGCCAGCAGTTTTTCTTTGGGAGGAGGGGGCTACCTTACGTACGAGCAGTACTTC.

This rearrangement joins TRBV7-8 to TRBJ1-5; 11 positions agree with TRBD1. V lost 8 bases and J lost 4; bases outside the gene matches: 19. The CDR3 extends over 19 amino acids. Germline CDR1 and CDR2: SGHVS and FQNEAQ. CDR3 nucleotides: TGTGCCAGCTGCCGGGACAGGGGGAGAGACCCTGTCCTAAATCAGCCCCAGCATTTT. It specifies CASCRDRGRDPVLNQPQHF.

The J gene is TRBJ2-1, the V gene TRBV6-5; D may be TRBD2 (6 bases). CDR3 size: 15 residues. The V and J ends lost 2 bases and 10 bases respectively, with 18 bases between them. Germline values: CDR1 MNHEY, CDR2 SVGAGI. CDR3 amino acids: CASSYLAVGGPEQFF. The DNA of the CDR3 is TGTGCCAGCAGTTACCTTGCCGTAGGAGGGCCCGAGCAGTTCTTC.

The rearrangement uses TRBV10-3 and TRBJ2-1; TRBD2 matches 11 bases. The CDR3 spans 16 residues. The junction had 2 bases not matched to a gene; V was cut back by 0 bases and J by 4 bases. The V gene's germline CDR1 is ENHRY and CDR2 SYGVKD. CDR3 loop: CAISESIAGGYNEQFF. The CDR3 DNA reads as TGTGCCATCAGTGAGTCGATAGCGGGAGGGTACAATGAGCAGTTCTTC.

The V call is TRBV5-6, the J call TRBJ2-1, with 8 bases matching TRBD2. CDR1 is SGHDT, CDR2 YYEEEE, per germline. The V and J ends lost 2 bases and 3 bases, in that order; junction bases with no gene match: 4. The CDR3 runs to 15 residues. The CDR3 DNA sequence: TGTGCCAGCAGCTTAAGGACTAGCTACTACAATGAGCAGTTCTTC. Its translation: CASSLRTSYYNEQFF.

This chain uses TRBV4-1 with TRBJ1-5, with a tentative D call TRBD1 (6 bases). The germline CDR1 and CDR2 sequences are MGHRA and YSYEKL. The CDR3 runs 15 residues. Trimming shortened V by 1 base and J by 2 bases, and 9 bases separated the two germline ends. CDR3: CASSQVGQRNQPQHF. CDR3 nucleotide sequence: TGCGCCAGCAGCCAAGTTGGACAGCGCAATCAGCCCCAGCATTTT.